The next 10 T cell receptor beta chains were all read from a single sample in a study of T-cell reconstitution after alpha-beta-depleted transplantation in children. As it was prepared, the TCRbeta library received unique molecular identifiers. In TCRdb, the PCR reads were re-called with MiXCR into one record per CDR3 protein. The table has about 500,000 distinct CDR3 sequences, roughly 33% seen once. Sequenced material: PBMCs from the stem cell graft donor, taken from the stem cell graft. The receptors were gathered from a human donor who donated a stem cell graft to a child with aplastic anemia.

V and J are TRBV18 and TRBJ2-3; maybe TRBD2 (6 bases). This CDR3 comprises 16 residues. Trimming left V 7 bases short and J 2 bases short, with 19 bases between. Germline V gene lookup returns CDR1 KGHSH and CDR2 LQKENI. The CDR3 region is CASFRERRGTTDTQYF. The CDR3 nucleotides read TGTGCCAGCTTTCGGGAGAGGCGGGGAACCACAGATACGCAGTATTTT.

Within the sample, this clonotype is medium-sized (0.01 to 0.1%). The chain is built from TRBV10-3 and TRBJ2-1; 12 nucleotides align to TRBD2. The CDR3 has 13 amino acids. Germline V gene sequence: CDR1 ENHRY, CDR2 SYGVKD. V gave up 11 bases and J gave up 8 bases; unmatched junction bases: 7. The DNA of the CDR3 is TGTGCCGACCCGACTAGCGGGAGATATGAGCAGTTCTTC. Translating it yields CADPTSGRYEQFF.

This clonotype has only a few counts. The rearrangement joins TRBV20-1 to TRBJ2-3; 9 bases map to TRBD2. Germline V lookup: CDR1 DFQATT, CDR2 SNEGSKA (reference sequence). The V gene end was trimmed by 5 bases and the J gene end by 4 bases; junction bases not matched to a gene: 7. The CDR3 totals 14 residues. The CDR3 DNA reads as TGCAGTGCTGTTAGCGGGAGTGAGGCAGATACGCAGTATTTT. It yields the protein CSAVSGSEADTQYF.

This clonotype was counted a few times. The chain has TRBV29-1 and TRBJ2-1, with 14 bases lining up with TRBD2. The CDR3 totals 15 residues. Germline V CDR1 and CDR2: SQVTM, ANQGSEA. V gave up 7 bases and J gave up 2 bases; unmatched junction bases: 4. The CDR3 loop reads CSAGTSGSTYNEQFF. The CDR3 DNA sequence: TGCAGCGCCGGGACTAGCGGGAGCACCTACAATGAGCAGTTCTTC.

This clonotype was seen more than once but under ten times. This chain connects TRBV7-8 to TRBJ2-3; no clear D. V lost 3 bases and J 0 bases, leaving 7 bases between the germline ends. The CDR3 has 14 amino acids. Germline V CDR1 and CDR2: SGHVS, FQNEAQ. The CDR3 DNA follows: TGTGCCAGCAGCTTGTTACCTAGCACAGATACGCAGTATTTT. Its protein is CASSLLPSTDTQYF.

This clonotype showed up just a few times. The V and J genes are TRBV24-1 and TRBJ2-5, with D perhaps TRBD2 (6 bases). Germline V lookup: CDR1 KGHDR, CDR2 SFDVKD. V lost 4 bases, J lost 4 bases, and 18 bases lay in between. CDR3 length: 16 residues. The chain's CDR3 is CATSDPLAGLGETQYF. The CDR3 DNA is TGTGCCACCAGTGACCCTTTGGCGGGGTTGGGAGAGACCCAGTACTTC.

The sample holds a few counts of this clonotype. The chain carries TRBV18 and TRBJ1-5, with a tentative D call TRBD1 (6 bases). V gave up 6 bases and J gave up 7 bases, with 19 bases separating them. This CDR3 is 15 amino acids long. Germline loops: CDR1 KGHSH, CDR2 LQKENI. CDR3 protein: CASSLYRVDEQPQHF. The CDR3 nucleotides are TGTGCCAGCTCCTTGTACAGGGTAGACGAACAGCCCCAGCATTTT. Full variable domain (remainder filled in from reference TRBV18 and TRBJ1-5): NAGVMQNPRHLVRRRGQEARLRCSPMKGHSHVYWYRQLPEEGLKFMVYLQKENIIDESGMPKERFSAEFPKEGPSILRIQQVVRGDSAAYFCASSLYRVDEQPQHFGDGTRLSIL.

The V gene is TRBV2, the J gene TRBJ2-1; maybe TRBD2 (5 bases). CDR1 is SNHLY and CDR2 is FYNNEI in the germline V gene. The CDR3 runs 15 residues. V lost 5 bases, J lost 5 bases, and 16 bases lay in between. The CDR3 loop reads CASSHQLARDNEQFF. In nucleotides, the CDR3 is TGTGCCAGCAGTCACCAGCTAGCCCGAGACAATGAGCAGTTCTTC.

This clonotype was detected only a few times. The rearrangement links TRBV20-1 to TRBJ2-7; 8 bases line up with TRBD1. Looked up from germline, CDR1 is DFQATT and CDR2 is SNEGSKA (reference sequence). J was trimmed by 6 bases and V by 6 bases; bases with no gene match: 10. This CDR3 has 13 amino acids. The CDR3 sequence: CSAGQGLPGEQYF. DNA of the CDR3: TGCAGTGCCGGACAGGGTCTTCCGGGCGAGCAGTACTTC.

The rearrangement uses TRBV5-1 and TRBJ2-7; TRBD1 aligns across 7 bases. The trim removed 3 bases at V and 2 bases at J, leaving 11 bases unmatched. Germline CDR1 and CDR2: SGHRS and YFSETQ. The CDR3 runs to 16 residues. The CDR3 protein is CASSSNPGTAPYEQYV. The CDR3 coding sequence is TGCGCCAGCAGCTCGAATCCCGGGACAGCTCCCTACGAGCAGTACGTC.